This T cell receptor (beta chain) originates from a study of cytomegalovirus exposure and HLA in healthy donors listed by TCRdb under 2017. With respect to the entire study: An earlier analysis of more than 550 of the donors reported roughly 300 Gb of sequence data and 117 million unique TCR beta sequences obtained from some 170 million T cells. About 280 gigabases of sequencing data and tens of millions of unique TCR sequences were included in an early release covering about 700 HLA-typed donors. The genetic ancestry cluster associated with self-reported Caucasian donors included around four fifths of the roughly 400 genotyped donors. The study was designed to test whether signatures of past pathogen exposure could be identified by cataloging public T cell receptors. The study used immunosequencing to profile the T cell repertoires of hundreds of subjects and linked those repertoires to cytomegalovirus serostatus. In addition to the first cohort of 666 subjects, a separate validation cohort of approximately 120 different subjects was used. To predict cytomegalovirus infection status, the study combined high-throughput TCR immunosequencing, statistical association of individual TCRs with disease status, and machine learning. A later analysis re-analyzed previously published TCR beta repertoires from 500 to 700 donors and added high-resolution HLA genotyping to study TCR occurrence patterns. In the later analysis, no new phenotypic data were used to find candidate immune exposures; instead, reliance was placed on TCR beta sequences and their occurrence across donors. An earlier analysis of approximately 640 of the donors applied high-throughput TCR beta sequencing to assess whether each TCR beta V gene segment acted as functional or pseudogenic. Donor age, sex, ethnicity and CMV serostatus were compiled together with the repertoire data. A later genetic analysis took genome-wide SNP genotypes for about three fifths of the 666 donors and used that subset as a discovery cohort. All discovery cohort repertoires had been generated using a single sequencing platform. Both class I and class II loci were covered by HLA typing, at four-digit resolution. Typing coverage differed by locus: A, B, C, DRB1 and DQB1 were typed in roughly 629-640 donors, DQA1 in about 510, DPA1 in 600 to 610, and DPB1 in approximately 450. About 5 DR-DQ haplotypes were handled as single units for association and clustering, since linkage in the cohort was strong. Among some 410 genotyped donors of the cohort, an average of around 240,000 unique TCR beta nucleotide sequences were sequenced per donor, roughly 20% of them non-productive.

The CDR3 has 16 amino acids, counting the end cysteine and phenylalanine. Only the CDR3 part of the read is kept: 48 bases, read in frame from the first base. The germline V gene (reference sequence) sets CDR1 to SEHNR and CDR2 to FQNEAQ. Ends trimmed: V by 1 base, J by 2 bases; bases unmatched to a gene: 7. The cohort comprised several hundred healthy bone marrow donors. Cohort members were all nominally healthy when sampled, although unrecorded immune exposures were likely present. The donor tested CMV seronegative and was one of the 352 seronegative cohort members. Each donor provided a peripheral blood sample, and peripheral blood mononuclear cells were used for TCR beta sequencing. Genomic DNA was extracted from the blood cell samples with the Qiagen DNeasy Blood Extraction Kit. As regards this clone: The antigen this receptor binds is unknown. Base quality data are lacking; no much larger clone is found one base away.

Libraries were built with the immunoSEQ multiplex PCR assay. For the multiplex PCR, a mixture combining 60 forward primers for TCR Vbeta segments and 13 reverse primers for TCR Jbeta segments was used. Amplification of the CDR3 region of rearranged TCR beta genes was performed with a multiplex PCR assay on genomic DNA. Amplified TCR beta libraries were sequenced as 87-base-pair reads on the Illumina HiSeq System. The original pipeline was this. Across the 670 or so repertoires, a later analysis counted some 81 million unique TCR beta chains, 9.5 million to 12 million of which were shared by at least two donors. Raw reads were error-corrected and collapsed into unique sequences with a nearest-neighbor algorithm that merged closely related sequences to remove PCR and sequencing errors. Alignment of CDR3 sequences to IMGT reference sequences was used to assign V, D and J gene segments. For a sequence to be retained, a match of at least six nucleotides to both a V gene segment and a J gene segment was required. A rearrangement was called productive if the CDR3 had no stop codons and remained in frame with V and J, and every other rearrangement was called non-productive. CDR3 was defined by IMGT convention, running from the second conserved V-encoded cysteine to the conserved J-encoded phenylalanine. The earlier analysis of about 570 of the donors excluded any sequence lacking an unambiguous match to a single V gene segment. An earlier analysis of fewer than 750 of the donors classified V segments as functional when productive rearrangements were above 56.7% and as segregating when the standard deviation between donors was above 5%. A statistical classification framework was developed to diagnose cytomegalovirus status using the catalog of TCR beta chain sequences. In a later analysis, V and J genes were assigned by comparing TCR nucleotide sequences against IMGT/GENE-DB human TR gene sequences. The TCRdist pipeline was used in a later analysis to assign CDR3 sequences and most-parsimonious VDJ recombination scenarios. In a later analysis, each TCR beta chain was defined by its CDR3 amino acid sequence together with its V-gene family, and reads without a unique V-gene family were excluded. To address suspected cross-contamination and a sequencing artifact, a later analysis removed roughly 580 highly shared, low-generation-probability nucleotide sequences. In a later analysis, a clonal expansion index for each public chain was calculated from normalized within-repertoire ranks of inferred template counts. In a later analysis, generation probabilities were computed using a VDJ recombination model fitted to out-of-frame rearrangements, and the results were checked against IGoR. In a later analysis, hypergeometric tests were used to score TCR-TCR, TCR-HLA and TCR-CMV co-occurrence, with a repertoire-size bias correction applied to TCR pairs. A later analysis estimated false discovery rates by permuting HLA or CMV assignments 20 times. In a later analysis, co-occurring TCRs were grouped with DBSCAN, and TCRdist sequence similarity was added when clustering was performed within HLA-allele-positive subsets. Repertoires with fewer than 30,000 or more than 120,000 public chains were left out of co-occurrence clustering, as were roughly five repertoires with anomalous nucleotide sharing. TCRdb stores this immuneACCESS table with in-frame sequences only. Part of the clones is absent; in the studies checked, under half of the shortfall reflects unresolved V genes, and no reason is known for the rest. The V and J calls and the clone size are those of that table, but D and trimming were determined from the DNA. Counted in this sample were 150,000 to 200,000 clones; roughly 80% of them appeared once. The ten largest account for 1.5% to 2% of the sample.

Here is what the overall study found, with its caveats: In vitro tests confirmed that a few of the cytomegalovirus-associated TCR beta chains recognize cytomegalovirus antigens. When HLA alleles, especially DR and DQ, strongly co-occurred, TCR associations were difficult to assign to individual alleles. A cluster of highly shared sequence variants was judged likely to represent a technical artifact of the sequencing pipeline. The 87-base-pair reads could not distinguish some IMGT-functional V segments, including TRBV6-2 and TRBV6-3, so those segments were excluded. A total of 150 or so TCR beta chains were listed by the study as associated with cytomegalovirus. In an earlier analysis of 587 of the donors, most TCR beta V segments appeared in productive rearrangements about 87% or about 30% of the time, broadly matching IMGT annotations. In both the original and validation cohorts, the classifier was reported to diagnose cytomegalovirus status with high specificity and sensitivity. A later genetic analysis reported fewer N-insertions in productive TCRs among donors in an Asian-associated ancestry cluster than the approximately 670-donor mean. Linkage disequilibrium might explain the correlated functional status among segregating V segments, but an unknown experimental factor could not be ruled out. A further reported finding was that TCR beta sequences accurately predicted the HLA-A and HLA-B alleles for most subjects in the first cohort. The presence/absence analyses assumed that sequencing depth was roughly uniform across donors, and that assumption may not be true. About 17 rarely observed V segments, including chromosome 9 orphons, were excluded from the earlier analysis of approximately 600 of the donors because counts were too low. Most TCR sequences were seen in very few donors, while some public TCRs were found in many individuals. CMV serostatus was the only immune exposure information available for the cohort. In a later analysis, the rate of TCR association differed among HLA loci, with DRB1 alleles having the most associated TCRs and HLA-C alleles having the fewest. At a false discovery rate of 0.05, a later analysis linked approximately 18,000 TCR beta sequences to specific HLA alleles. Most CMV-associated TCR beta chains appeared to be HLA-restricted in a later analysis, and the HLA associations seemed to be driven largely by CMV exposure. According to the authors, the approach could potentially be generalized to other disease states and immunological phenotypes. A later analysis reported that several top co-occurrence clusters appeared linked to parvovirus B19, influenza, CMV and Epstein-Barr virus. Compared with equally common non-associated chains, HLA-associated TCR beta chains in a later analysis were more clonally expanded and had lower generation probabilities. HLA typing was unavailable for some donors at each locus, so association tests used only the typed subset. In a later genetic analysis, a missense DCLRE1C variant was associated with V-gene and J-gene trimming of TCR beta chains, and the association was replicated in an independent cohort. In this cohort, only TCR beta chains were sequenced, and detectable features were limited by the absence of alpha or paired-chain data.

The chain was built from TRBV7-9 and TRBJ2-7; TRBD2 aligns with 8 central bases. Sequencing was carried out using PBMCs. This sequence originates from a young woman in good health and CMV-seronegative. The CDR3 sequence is CASSLVGTSSAYEQYF. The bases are TGTGCCAGCAGCTTAGTTGGGACTAGTTCGGCCTACGAGCAGTACTTC.